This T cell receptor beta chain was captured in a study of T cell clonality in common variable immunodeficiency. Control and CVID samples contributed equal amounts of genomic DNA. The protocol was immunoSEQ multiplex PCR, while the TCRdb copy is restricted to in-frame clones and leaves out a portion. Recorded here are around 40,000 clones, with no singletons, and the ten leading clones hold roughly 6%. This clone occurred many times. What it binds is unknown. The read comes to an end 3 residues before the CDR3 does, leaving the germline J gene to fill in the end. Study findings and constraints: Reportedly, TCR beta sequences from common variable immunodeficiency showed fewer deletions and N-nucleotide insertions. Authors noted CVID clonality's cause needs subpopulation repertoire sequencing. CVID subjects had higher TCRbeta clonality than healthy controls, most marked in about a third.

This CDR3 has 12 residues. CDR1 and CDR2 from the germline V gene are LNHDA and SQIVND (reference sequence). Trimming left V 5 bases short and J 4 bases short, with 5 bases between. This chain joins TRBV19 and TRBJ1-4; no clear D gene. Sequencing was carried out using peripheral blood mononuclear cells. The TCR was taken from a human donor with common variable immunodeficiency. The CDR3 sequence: CASSSLNEKLFF. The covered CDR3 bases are TGTGCCAGTAGTTCCCTTAATGAAAAA.